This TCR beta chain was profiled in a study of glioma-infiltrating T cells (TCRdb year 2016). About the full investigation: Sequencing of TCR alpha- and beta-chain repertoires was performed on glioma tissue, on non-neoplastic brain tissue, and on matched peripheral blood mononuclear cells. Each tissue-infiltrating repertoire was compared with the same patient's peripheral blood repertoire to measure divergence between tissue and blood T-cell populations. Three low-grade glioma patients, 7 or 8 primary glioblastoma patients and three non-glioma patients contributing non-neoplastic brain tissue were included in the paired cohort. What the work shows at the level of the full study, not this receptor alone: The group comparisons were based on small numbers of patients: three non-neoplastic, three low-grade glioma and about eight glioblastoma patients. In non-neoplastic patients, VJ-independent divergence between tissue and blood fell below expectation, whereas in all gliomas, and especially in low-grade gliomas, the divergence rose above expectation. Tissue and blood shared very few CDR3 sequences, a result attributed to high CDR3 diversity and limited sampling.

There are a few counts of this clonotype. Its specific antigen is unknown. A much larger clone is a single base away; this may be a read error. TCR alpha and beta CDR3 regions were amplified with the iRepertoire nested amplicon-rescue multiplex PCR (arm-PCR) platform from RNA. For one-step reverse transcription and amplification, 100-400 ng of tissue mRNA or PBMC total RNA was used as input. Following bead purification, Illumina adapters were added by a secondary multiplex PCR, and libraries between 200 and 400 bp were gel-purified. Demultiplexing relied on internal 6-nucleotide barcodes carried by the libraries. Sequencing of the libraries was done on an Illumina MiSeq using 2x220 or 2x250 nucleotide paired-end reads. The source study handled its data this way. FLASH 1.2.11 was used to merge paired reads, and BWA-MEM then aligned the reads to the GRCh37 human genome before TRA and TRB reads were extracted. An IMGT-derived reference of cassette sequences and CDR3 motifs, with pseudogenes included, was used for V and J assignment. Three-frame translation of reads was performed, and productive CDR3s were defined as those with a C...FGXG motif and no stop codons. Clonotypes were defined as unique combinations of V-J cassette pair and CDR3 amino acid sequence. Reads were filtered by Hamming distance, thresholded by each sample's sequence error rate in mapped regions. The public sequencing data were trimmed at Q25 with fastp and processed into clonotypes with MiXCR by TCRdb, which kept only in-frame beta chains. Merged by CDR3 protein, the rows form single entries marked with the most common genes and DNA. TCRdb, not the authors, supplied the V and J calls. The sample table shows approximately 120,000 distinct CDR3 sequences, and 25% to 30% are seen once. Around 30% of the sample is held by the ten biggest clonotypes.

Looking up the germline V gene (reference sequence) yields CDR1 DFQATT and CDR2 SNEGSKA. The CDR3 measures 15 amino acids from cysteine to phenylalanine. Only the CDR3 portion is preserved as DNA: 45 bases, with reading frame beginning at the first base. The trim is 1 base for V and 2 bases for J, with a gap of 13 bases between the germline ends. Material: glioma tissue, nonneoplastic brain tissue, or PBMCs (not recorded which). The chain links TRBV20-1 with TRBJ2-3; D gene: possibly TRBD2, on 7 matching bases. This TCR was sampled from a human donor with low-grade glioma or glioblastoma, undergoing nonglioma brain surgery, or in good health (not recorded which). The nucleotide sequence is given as TGCAGTGCTAGAGGTGGGGGGGCCCACACAGATACGCAGTATTTT. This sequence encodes CSARGGGAHTDTQYF.